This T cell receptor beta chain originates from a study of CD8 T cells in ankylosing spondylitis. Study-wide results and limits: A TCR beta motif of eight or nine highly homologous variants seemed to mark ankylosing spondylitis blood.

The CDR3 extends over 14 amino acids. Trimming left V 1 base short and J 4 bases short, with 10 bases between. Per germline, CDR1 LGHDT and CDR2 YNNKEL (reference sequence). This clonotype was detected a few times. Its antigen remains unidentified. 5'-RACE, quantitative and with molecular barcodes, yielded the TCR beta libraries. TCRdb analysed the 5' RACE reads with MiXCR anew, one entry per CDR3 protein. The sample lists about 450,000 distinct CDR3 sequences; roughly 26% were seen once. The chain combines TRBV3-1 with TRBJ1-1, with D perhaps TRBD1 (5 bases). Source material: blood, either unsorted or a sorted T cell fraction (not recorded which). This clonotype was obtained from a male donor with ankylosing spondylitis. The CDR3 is CASSQGGGFTEAFF. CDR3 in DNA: TGTGCCAGCAGCCAAGGGGGGGGGTTCACTGAAGCTTTCTTT.